This TCR beta chain was documented in a study of early T cells in non-severe SARS-CoV-2 infection. The overall study: Unsorted whole blood bulk RNA was sequenced, with unpaired chains.

Study findings and constraints: VDJdb-based annotation leaned toward anti-spike CD8 responses and missed private and CD4 specificities.

For this clonotype: Its target is unknown.

This CDR3 region has 10 residues. V shed 6 bases and J shed 4 bases, with 3 bases lying between them. Germline V CDR1 and CDR2: MDHEN, SYDVKM. Attachment of unique molecular identifiers was made to individual cDNA molecules. TCRdb re-analysed the 5' RACE reads in MiXCR, keeping a single row per CDR3 protein. The sample shows tens of thousands of distinct CDR3 sequences, 12% of them seen only once. This receptor was taken from an adult who was a healthcare worker with PCR-confirmed SARS-CoV-2 infection or an uninfected control (not recorded which). V gene TRBV28 combines with J gene TRBJ2-5, with unresolved D. Sequences were obtained from whole blood. The CDR3 region is CASRSETQYF. The CDR3 DNA reads as TGTGCCAGCAGGTCAGAGACCCAGTACTTC.